The sequence of this T cell receptor (beta chain) was determined in a study of T cells after yellow fever vaccination. Findings and limits, study-wide: A small proportion of clonotypes was detected in both the CD4 and CD8 compartments. Abundant contaminating clonotypes from the bulk population could appear in FACS-sorted repertoires.

By 5'RACE template switching, TCR cDNA was produced, with a universal primer site and UMIs added in the process. TCRdb reanalysed the 5' RACE reads using MiXCR and keeps one entry per CDR3 protein. The repertoire holds about 360,000 distinct CDR3 sequences, with 6.2% as singletons. This clonotype was recorded at least ten times. Its antigen is not known. This sample comprised PBMCs, obtained 5 days after the yellow fever booster vaccination. The clonotype was recovered from a man aged 25 to 40 who received the YFV17D yellow fever vaccine.

DNA of the CDR3: TGTGCCATCCCTGGCCCCGGGGGAAACACCATATATTTT. Residues: CAIPGPGGNTIYF. V usage is TRBV6-4 and J usage is TRBJ1-3; D gene unclear. Looked up from germline, CDR1 is MRHNA and CDR2 is SNTAGT. This CDR3 region has 13 residues. V dropped 10 bases and J dropped 4 bases, with 14 bases sitting between them.